This entry features one T cell receptor beta chain sequence. Data came from immunoSEQ multiplex PCR; TCRdb stores just in-frame clones and leaves some out. Seen here are over 1.5 million clones, around 98% observed once, and the top ten hold about 0.42%. The sample is drawn from a study of shared clonotypes between healthy human individuals. Trimming stripped 3 bases from V and 3 bases from J, with 24 bases between. CDR3 length: 18 residues. The V gene's germline CDR1 is SGHDT and CDR2 YYEEEE. The source material was naive CD4+ T cells sorted from blood. Subset in this sample: CD45RA+ positively selected. This TCR derives from a man aged 30 to 39 in good health. V and J are TRBV5-6 and TRBJ1-2, with D possibly matching TRBD1 (5 bases). The CDR3 DNA sequence: TGTGCCAGCAGCTCCACCCGTACCAGGCTAGGGGAGGACTATGGCTACACCTTC. Its protein is CASSSTRTRLGEDYGYTF.